The clone carrying this T cell receptor beta chain has just a few counts. Its specificity is not known. This entry belongs to a study of response to subunit inactivated influenza vaccine. Study-wide findings and caveats: Each seasonal influenza vaccination recruits few new T cells, the authors suggested.

Germline-derived CDR1 and CDR2 are MNHEY and SMNVEV (reference sequence). V dropped 0 bases and J dropped 9; count of bases not matched to a gene: 2. The CDR3 is 13 amino acids. TCRdb reanalysed the RT-PCR reads using MiXCR and keeps one entry per CDR3 protein. The table shows around 480,000 distinct CDR3 sequences, with 16% occurring only once. This clonotype was obtained from a man between 50 and 70 years old who received an inactivated influenza vaccine. Sequenced material: CD4+ T cells sorted from PBMCs, taken 23 months after vaccination. The chain carries TRBV27 and TRBJ2-3, with 8 bases aligning to TRBD2. CDR3 nucleotides: TGTGCCAGCAGTTTATCCGGACTAGCAACGCAGTATTTT. Protein product: CASSLSGLATQYF.